This T cell receptor (beta chain) is from a study of CD8 T cells in Susac syndrome. An amount of RNA that ranged from 0.5 to 1 ug was reverse transcribed with random hexamers. A multiplex approach, immunoSEQ multiplex PCR, amplified TCR beta CDR3 across 54 Vbeta and 13 Jbeta. Each CDR3 protein gets one entry after TCRdb re-called the immunoSEQ multiplex PCR reads with MiXCR. The sample records about 300,000 distinct CDR3 sequences, around 83% being singletons. CD8+ and CD4+ T cells from blood underwent TCR beta sequencing. In the multiple sclerosis control group, patients were treatment-naive and had stable or active relapsing-remitting disease. The CDR3 is made up of 14 amino acids. The germline V gene has CDR1 SGHRS and CDR2 YFSETQ. V dropped 6 bases and J dropped 4 bases, with 13 bases sitting between them.

The sequence derives from a human donor with multiple sclerosis. The chain is built from TRBV5-1 and TRBJ2-2, with a weak D call TRBD2 (6 bases). The sequenced material came from CD8+ T cells from PBMCs. CDR3 nucleotides: TGCGCCAGCATTTCGGGAGTCGGCACCGGGGAGCTGTTTTTT. It translates to CASISGVGTGELFF.